Detailed here is one T cell receptor (beta chain). What it recognizes is unknown. The CDR3 spans 14 residues. Germline values: CDR1 SGHRS, CDR2 YFSETQ. Trimming took 4 bases from V and 2 from J; bases not matched to a gene: 5. The sample comes from a study of CD8 T cells in ankylosing spondylitis. General study findings and limits: With a CD8+ phenotype, disease-linked clones were relatively rare in peripheral blood. There was a TCR beta motif, made of fewer than 10 highly homologous variants, that appeared characteristic of ankylosing spondylitis blood.

Researchers built TCR beta libraries using quantitative 5'-RACE with molecular barcodes. TCRdb called the 5' RACE reads again in MiXCR, with one record for every CDR3 protein. The table lists 25,000 to 30,000 distinct CDR3 sequences, approximately 7.9% of them singletons. This TCR derives from a male donor with ankylosing spondylitis or in good health (not recorded which). Material for sequencing was blood. The gene calls are TRBV5-1 and TRBJ1-1, with TRBD1 matching over 7 bases. The chain's CDR3 is CASSVTGFNTEAFF. The CDR3 nucleotides read TGCGCCAGCAGCGTGACAGGGTTTAACACTGAAGCTTTCTTT.